The clone carrying this TCR beta chain was detected once. Its antigen is not known. This entry comes from a study of identical twins. Study-wide findings and caveats: Twin sharing of out-of-frame TCR alpha was underestimated by models in monozygotic pairs.

TCRdb recomputed calls from the 5' RACE reads with MiXCR, one row per CDR3 protein. The sample contains roughly 470,000 distinct CDR3 sequences, around 15% of which appear only once. Looked up from germline, CDR1 is LNHDA and CDR2 is SQIVND (reference sequence). The CDR3 consists of 14 residues. Trimming removed 7 bases from V and 7 bases from J, with 16 bases in between. The sample also formed part of further work on yellow fever vaccine responses in identical twins.

This receptor was obtained from a woman in her late teens or twenties in good health. Material for sequencing was CD4+ T cells sorted from blood. The rearrangement joins TRBV19 to TRBJ2-2; D tentatively reads TRBD1 or TRBD2 (5 bases each). CDR3 DNA: TGTGCCAGTACTTGGGACCGTACAAGCGGGGAGCTGTTTTTT. This sequence encodes CASTWDRTSGELFF.